A selection of T cell receptor beta chains follows, all from one sample in a study of blood T cell repertoires in COVID-19. The assay was immunoSEQ multiplex PCR, and TCRdb's table has in-frame clones only and misses some. The sample contains approximately 76,000 clones, more than 75% of which appear only once. The sample consisted of peripheral blood. These receptors were collected from a woman aged 55-69 years with acute or convalescent COVID-19. Both conserved end residues are part of each CDR3. A D gene is named only where the DNA matches it firmly. The size of a clone is reported for some rows only, either as once, few or many, or as a class for expanded clones.

clone size,D gene,V gene,J gene,CDR3 DNA,CDR3 protein
-,TRBD2,TRBV27,TRBJ2-5,TGTGCCAGCAGTCTAAAAAGACTAGCGGGGGGGCCGGAGACCCAGTACTTC,CASSLKRLAGGPETQYF
once,TRBD1,TRBV3-1/TRBV3-2,TRBJ2-1,TGTGCCAGCAGCCAAGGAGGACAGGGGAAGGGTGAGCAGTTCTTC,CASSQGGQGKGEQFF
few,TRBD2,TRBV6-6,TRBJ2-1,TGTGCCATTAGCGGGGGAAATTTTGAGCAGTTCTTC,CAISGGNFEQFF
-,-,TRBV19,TRBJ2-3,TGTGCCAGTAGTAACCCCGGGGGGCGCAGCACAGATACGCAGTATTTT,CASSNPGGRSTDTQYF
once,TRBD2,TRBV7-6,TRBJ2-5,TGTGCCAGCAGCGACCCCATCCCCGGACTAGGGGAGACCCAGTACTTC,CASSDPIPGLGETQYF
-,-,TRBV28,TRBJ2-7,TGTGCCAGCAGAGAATCAGGGGAGAGGGCCTACGAGCAGTACTTC,CASRESGERAYEQYF
-,TRBD2,TRBV3-1/TRBV3-2,TRBJ2-5,TGTGCCAGCAGCCAACGAAAGCGGGGGGCCCGAGAGACCCAGTACTTC,CASSQRKRGARETQYF
few,TRBD2,TRBV6-4,TRBJ2-3,TGTGCCAGCAGTGAGACTAGCGGCACAGATACGCAGTATTTT,CASSETSGTDTQYF
-,-,TRBV2,TRBJ2-7,TGTGCCAGCACTCAGGGGACCTACGAGCAGTACTTC,CASTQGTYEQYF
-,TRBD2,TRBV4-2,TRBJ2-1,TGTGCCAGCAGCCTTCCGACCGGGACTAGCGGGAGGAATGAGCAGTTCTTC,CASSLPTGTSGRNEQFF
-,-,TRBV7-2,TRBJ1-2,TGTGCCAGCACCTCGGTTCATCCCGGTGGCTACACCTTC,CASTSVHPGGYTF
-,-,TRBV3-1/TRBV3-2,TRBJ2-7,TGTGCCAGCAGCCAGTCCGGGGCCTACGAGCAGTACTTC,CASSQSGAYEQYF
once,TRBD1,TRBV19,TRBJ2-7,TGTGCCAGTAGTACCGGGACAGGGGAATACGAGCAGTACTTC,CASSTGTGEYEQYF
-,-,TRBV7-8,TRBJ2-1,TGTGCCAGCAGCCCGGGACTCTCGTTGTACAATGAGCAGTTCTTC,CASSPGLSLYNEQFF
-,TRBD2,TRBV5-1,TRBJ2-5,TGCGCCAGCAGCTCAGGACTAGCGGGGGACCTCCAGACCCAGTACTTC,CASSSGLAGDLQTQYF
-,-,TRBV3-1/TRBV3-2,TRBJ1-2,TGTGCCAGCAGCCAAGATCTTTACAGCAAGACTAGGGGCTACACCTTC,CASSQDLYSKTRGYTF